The clone carrying this T cell receptor beta chain was seen more than once but under ten times. Each CDR3 protein gets one entry after TCRdb re-called the RT-PCR reads with MiXCR. The sample includes about 680,000 distinct CDR3 sequences, approximately 15% of them seen just once. The CDR3 has 16 residues. Unmatched junction bases numbered 12, after V lost 10 bases and J lost 4 bases. CDR1 is ENHRY, CDR2 SYGVKD, per germline. The TCR comes from a female donor in good health, serving as a healthy control. The chain joins TRBV10-3 to TRBJ2-3; 12 bases are shared with TRBD2. Sequencing was carried out using memory CD4+ T cells from blood. The CDR3 nucleotides are TGTGCCACCGCCCCCATGGCTAGCGGGGGGGCAGATACGCAGTATTTT. This encodes CATAPMASGGADTQYF.